This record covers a single T cell receptor (beta chain). Its antigen is currently not known. One base away there is no much larger clone; base qualities are not given. The data derive from a study of shared clonotypes between healthy human individuals (TCRdb year 2020). With respect to the entire study: A couple of women and three men aged 18 to 49 years were included in the cohort. Different laboratories and diverse techniques were used to prepare libraries and sequence TCR repertoires, to increase sequencing depth and limit assay-specific biases. Each donor's leukapheresis produced roughly between about 0.85 and 10 billion PBMCs. To estimate repertoire size and how much clonotypes are shared between individuals, the study performed deep sequencing of blood TCR repertoires from about 5 healthy adults. For each donor, CD4 naive and CD4 memory were each run on three plates, CD8 naive on two plates, and CD8 memory on one plate. Overall study outcomes, separate from this receptor: Naive subsets generally had larger estimated clonotype richness than memory subsets did. Clonotypes shared by all four sorted-subset donors showed higher generation probabilities than non-shared clonotypes. The small number of donors limited the genetic and exposure-history diversity represented. Sharing across several donors was observed for about 5% of naive CD4, 3% to 4% of naive CD8, about 2.3% of memory CD4, and roughly 0.4% of memory CD8 clonotypes. Incomplete sequencing was indicated by rarefaction of sorted-subset datasets, despite the large sequencing depth. Sampling was restricted to blood, and TCR repertoires in tissue are likely to differ from TCR repertoires in blood. Pairwise subsampling led to the expectation that sequencing depth would affect the degree of clonotype sharing among donors.

Donors were healthy HIV-negative adults with no recently reported acute infections or vaccinations. All donors were Caucasian adults living in Nashville, Tennessee, USA. CD4+ T cells were enriched through magnetic negative selection, after which naive cells were positively selected on CD45RA and the remaining negative fraction served as the memory subset. Blood was collected by leukapheresis, and PBMCs were isolated by Ficoll-Histopaque density gradient centrifugation and then cryopreserved in liquid nitrogen vapor phase. Analytical flow cytometry was used to check the purity and quantity of every magnetically sorted T cell population. Genomic DNA was isolated from each sorted fraction and quantified by UV absorbance on a Nanodrop 2000c. The CDR3 runs 13 residues from the cysteine to the phenylalanine. Only CDR3 DNA remains: 39 bases, in frame from the first base. Based on the germline V gene, the CDR1 and CDR2 sequences are MNHNS and SASEGT. Relative to germline, V is 9 bases shorter and J is 0 bases shorter, with 11 bases between their ends.

TCR CDR3 regions were amplified from genomic DNA by multiplex PCR using the deep immunoSEQ assay. Extracted genomic DNA from each cell subset was distributed evenly across all wells of several immunoSEQ 96-well plates, and each plate was treated as a replicate. For sorted subsets, about 0.2 ug genomic DNA, equal to about 30,000 T cell genomes, was loaded into each replicate PCR. Purified libraries were measured with a Qubit 3.0 fluorometer, size-checked on a Bioanalyzer 2100, and measured again with the KAPA Library Quantification kit. A separate single-read 150-cycle Illumina NextSeq 550 flow cell was used to sequence each immunoSEQ 96-well plate. From the authors' description of their analysis: Because only junctional sequences without quality scores were contained in the immunoSEQ output, filtering matching that applied to full-length reads could not be performed. Sequences were annotated with PyIR, a Python wrapper for IgBLAST v1.9, using IMGT germline references to assign V/J genes and CDR3. Reads were filtered out if the reads had weak V/J assignments (E-value above 1e-6), no CDR3, stop codons, out-of-frame junctions, or ambiguous translated residues. V3J clonotypes were defined by identical inferred V gene, J gene, and CDR3 amino acid sequence. Percentage overlap between repertoires was calculated by dividing the number of shared unique clonotypes by the size of the smaller repertoire. Richness of each repertoire was evaluated using RTK rarefaction, the Chao1 estimator, and Recon v2.1 estimates of unobserved clonotypes. Generation probabilities for all TCRbeta clonotypes obtained by the gDNA method from a handful of donors were computed using OLGA. This immuneACCESS table, as held by TCRdb, lists in-frame sequences with V and J called but not all clones. Of the missing ones, under half trace to an unresolved V gene in checked studies; the others have no known cause. Clone size and the V and J calls come from that table; the DNA yielded D and trimming. For this sample the table gives about 680,000 clones, of which around 67% were detected only once. The ten top clones hold more than 1.5% of the sample.

The sequence links TRBV6-1 to TRBJ1-1; the D gene assignment is ambiguous. This receptor was identified in a woman younger than 45 in good health. The specimen was memory CD4+ T cells sorted from blood. The cell subset or site label corresponds to: CD45RA-negative fraction. The DNA sequence is given as TGTGCCAGTAACAGAGACATGAACACTGAAGCTTTCTTT. This codes for CASNRDMNTEAFF.